One and the same sample provided the 12 T cell receptor beta chains below, sequenced in a study of CD8 T cells in ankylosing spondylitis. General study points: A motif of 7 to 9 highly homologous TCR beta variants was seen as apparently characteristic of ankylosing spondylitis blood.

These receptors' targets are unknown. TCRdb fed the 5' RACE reads into MiXCR, producing one record per CDR3 protein. The top ten clones hold over 0.9% of a sample with about 440,000 distinct CDR3 sequences, under 20% of them seen once. Sequenced sample: blood, either unsorted or a sorted T cell fraction (not recorded which). These receptors were collected from a male donor with ankylosing spondylitis.

A note on this clonotype: A clone one base away is much larger, so this may be a read error. In DNA, the CDR3 is TGCAGCGTATTTAGACAGTACGGTAATGAGCAGTTCTTC. This gives the protein CSVFRQYGNEQFF. The chain recombines TRBV29-1 with TRBJ2-1; D perhaps matches TRBD1 (5 bases). Germline values: CDR1 SQVTM, CDR2 ANQGSEA. The CDR3 has 13 amino acids. With 6 bases removed from V and 7 bases from J, the gap between germline ends came to 16 bases.

The chain employs TRBV4-1 and TRBJ1-4; 9 positions match TRBD1. Germline values: CDR1 MGHRA, CDR2 YSYEKL. Trimming at V came to 1 base and at J to 8 bases, leaving 5 bases not matched to a gene. This CDR3 spans 15 amino acids. As DNA, the CDR3 is TGCGCCAGCAGCCAAGGGGGGACAGGGAAAGAAAAACTGTTTTTT. This translates into CASSQGGTGKEKLFF.

The chain has TRBV10-2 and TRBJ2-3; 8 bases line up with TRBD2. V was clipped by 7 bases and J by 0 bases; unmatched bases: 6. The CDR3 sequence is 15 residues long. Germline CDR1 reads WSHSY; CDR2 reads SAAADI. The CDR3 bases are TGCGCCAGCAAGGTAGTAGCGGGGAGCACAGATACGCAGTATTTT. It specifies CASKVVAGSTDTQYF.

The chain combines TRBV7-2 with TRBJ1-2, with D unclear. Germline CDR1 reads SGHTA; CDR2 reads FQGNSA. The ends were cut back, 2 bases at V and 8 bases at J, with 15 bases in the middle. This CDR3 contains 14 residues. CDR3 sequence (DNA): TGTGCCAGCAGCTTATTATCCGGGTCCAGGGGCTACACCTTC. Amino acids: CASSLLSGSRGYTF.

This clonotype has just a few counts. This chain connects TRBV11-2 to TRBJ2-1; 12 bases match TRBD2. The CDR3 is made up of 20 amino acids. V shed 0 bases, J shed 4 bases, and the junction held 13 bases outside the gene matches. Germline V gene lookup returns CDR1 SGHAT and CDR2 FQNNGV. In DNA form, the CDR3 reads TGTGCCAGCAGCTTAGAGAGGACTAGCGGGATAGGGGGGTTATACAATGAGCAGTTCTTC. This translates into CASSLERTSGIGGLYNEQFF.

This clonotype was seen at least ten times. This chain connects TRBV29-1 to TRBJ1-5; no clear D gene. The CDR3 totals 13 residues. Per germline, CDR1 SQVTM and CDR2 ANQGSEA. Trimming cost V 5 bases and J 7 bases, with 15 bases left between them. The CDR3 region has the DNA TGCAGCGTTCCCCCAAAAGGAGGGCAGCCCCAGCATTTT. It yields the protein CSVPPKGGQPQHF.

The V call is TRBV29-1, the J call TRBJ1-1; D unclear. CDR1 and CDR2 from the germline V gene are SQVTM and ANQGSEA. V lost 4 bases, J lost 7 bases, and 7 bases lay in between. This CDR3 is built from 10 residues. In DNA, the CDR3 is TGCAGCGTTGTTTTCGATGAAGCTTTCTTT. It yields the protein CSVVFDEAFF.

CDR3 in amino acids: CASSRTSGRLETQYF. The CDR3 bases are TGTGCCAGCAGCCGGACTAGCGGGAGACTGGAGACCCAGTACTTC. This sequence joins TRBV7-6 and TRBJ2-5, with 13 bases lining up with TRBD2. Germline V gene data show CDR1 as SGHVS and CDR2 as FNYEAQ. This CDR3 contains 15 residues. The V segment lost 5 bases and the J segment 5 bases; nucleotides outside the gene matches: 5.

This clonotype has a handful of counts. The chain joins TRBV6-1 to TRBJ2-7, with 9 bases that match TRBD1. Germline values: CDR1 MNHNS, CDR2 SASEGT. The CDR3 runs 15 residues. Trimming took 4 bases from V and 4 from J; bases not matched to a gene: 8. The CDR3 nucleotides are TGTGCCAGCAGTGGCCGGGACAGGGCTTTATACGAGCAGTACTTC. It specifies CASSGRDRALYEQYF.

This clonotype was picked up a small number of times. This chain connects TRBV5-6 to TRBJ2-2; 7 nucleotides align to TRBD1. Germline CDR1 SGHDT, CDR2 YYEEEE. The J segment lost 4 bases and the V segment lost 0 bases, leaving 6 bases of the junction unmatched. CDR3 length equals 16 residues. This CDR3 reads CASSLVSGTATGELFF. For the CDR3, the DNA is TGTGCCAGCAGCTTGGTTTCTGGGACAGCCACCGGGGAGCTGTTTTTT.

This clonotype was picked up many times. V and J are TRBV12-3 or TRBV12-4 and TRBJ1-3, with TRBD1 identical over 7 bases. There are 15 residues in the CDR3. V shed 5 bases, J shed 5 bases, and the junction held 9 bases outside the gene matches. This CDR3 reads CASSPGDSMRNTIYF. The CDR3 coding sequence is TGTGCCAGCAGTCCCGGGGACAGCATGAGAAACACCATATATTTT.

This clonotype came up many times. The chain recombines TRBV12-3 or TRBV12-4 with TRBJ1-4; D might be TRBD1 (6 bases). Trimming shortened V by 4 bases and J by 8 bases, and 8 bases separated the two germline ends. The CDR3 consists of 12 residues. CDR3 region: CASSSRGEKLFF. The CDR3 nucleotides are TGTGCCAGCAGTTCCAGGGGAGAAAAACTGTTTTTT.